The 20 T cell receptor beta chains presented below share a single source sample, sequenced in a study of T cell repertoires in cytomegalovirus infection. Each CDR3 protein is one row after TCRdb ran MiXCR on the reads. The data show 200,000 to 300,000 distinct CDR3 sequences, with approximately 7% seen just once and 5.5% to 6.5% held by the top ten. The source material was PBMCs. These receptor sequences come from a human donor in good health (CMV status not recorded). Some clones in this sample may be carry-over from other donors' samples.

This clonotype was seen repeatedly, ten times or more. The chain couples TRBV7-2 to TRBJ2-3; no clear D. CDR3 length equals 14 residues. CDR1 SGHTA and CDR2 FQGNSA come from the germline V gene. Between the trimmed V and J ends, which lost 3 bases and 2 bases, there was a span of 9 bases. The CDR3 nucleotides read TGTGCCAGCAGCTTTCGGGCCTTCACAGATACGCAGTATTTT. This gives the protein CASSFRAFTDTQYF.

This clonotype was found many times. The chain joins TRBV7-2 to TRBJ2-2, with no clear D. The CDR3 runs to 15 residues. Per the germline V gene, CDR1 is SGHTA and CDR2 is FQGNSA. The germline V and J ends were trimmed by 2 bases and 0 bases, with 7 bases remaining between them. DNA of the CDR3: TGTGCCAGCAGCTTAACGACCGCGAACACCGGGGAGCTGTTTTTT. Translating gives CASSLTTANTGELFF.

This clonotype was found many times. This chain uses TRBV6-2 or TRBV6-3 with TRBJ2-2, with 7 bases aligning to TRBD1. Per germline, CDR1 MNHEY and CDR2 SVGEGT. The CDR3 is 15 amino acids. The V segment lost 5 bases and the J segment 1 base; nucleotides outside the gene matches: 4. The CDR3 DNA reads TGTGCCAGCAGTCCCCGGACAGGGAACACCGGGGAGCTGTTTTTT. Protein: CASSPRTGNTGELFF.

In nucleotides, the CDR3 is TGCAGCGTTAGTCCGGAGCGGGGGGTCGCAGATACGCAGTATTTT. It codes for CSVSPERGVADTQYF. The V call is TRBV29-1, the J call TRBJ2-3, with 9 bases fitting TRBD2. Germline lookup yields CDR1 SQVTM and CDR2 ANQGSEA. The CDR3 sequence is 15 residues long. The J segment lost 4 bases and the V segment lost 5 bases, leaving 10 bases of the junction unmatched.

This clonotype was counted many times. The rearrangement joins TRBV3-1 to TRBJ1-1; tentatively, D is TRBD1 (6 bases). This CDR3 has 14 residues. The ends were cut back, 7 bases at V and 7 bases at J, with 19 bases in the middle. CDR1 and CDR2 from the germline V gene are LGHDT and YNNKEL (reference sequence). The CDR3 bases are TGTGCCAGCATGGCCCGGGGGGCAGCTAGTGAAGCTTTCTTT. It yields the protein CASMARGAASEAFF. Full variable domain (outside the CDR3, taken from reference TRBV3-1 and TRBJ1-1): DTAVSQTPKYLVTQMGNDKSIKCEQNLGHDTMYWYKQDSKKFLKIMFSYNNKELIINETVPNRFSPKSPDKAHLNLHINSLELGDSAVYFCASMARGAASEAFFGQGTRLTVV.

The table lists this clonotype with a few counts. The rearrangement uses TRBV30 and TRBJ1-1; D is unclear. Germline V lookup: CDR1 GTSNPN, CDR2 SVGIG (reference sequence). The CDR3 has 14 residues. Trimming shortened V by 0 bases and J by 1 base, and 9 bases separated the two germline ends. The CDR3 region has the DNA TGTGCCTGGAGTGTACGGGCAGGGAACACTGAAGCTTTCTTT. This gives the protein CAWSVRAGNTEAFF.

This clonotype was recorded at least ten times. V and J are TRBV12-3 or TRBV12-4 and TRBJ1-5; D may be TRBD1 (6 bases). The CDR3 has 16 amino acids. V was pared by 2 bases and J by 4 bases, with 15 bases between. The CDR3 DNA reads TGTGCCAGCAGTTTAAGGGAGGACAGTCGGAATCAGCCCCAGCATTTT. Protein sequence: CASSLREDSRNQPQHF.

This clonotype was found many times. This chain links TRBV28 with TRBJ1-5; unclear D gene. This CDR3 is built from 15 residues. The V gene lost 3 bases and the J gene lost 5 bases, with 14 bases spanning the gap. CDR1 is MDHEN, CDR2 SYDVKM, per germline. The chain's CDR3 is CASSLPEGPYQPQHF. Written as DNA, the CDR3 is TGTGCCAGCAGTTTGCCGGAGGGCCCCTATCAGCCCCAGCATTTT.

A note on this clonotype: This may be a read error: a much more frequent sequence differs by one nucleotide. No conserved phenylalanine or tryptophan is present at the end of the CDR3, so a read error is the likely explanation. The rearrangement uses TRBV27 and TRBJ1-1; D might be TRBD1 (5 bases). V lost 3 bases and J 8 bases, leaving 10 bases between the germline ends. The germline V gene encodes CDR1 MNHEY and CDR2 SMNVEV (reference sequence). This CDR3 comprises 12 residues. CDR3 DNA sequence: TGTGCCAGCAGTTTTCCGGGGCTCGAAGCTTTCTTA. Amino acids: CASSFPGLEAFL.

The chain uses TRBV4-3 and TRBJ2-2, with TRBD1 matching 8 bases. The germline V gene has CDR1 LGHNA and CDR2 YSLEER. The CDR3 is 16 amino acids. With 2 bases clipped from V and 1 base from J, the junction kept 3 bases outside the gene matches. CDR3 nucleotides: TGCGCCAGCAGCCAAATGGACAGGGTGAACACCGGGGAGCTGTTTTTT. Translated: CASSQMDRVNTGELFF.

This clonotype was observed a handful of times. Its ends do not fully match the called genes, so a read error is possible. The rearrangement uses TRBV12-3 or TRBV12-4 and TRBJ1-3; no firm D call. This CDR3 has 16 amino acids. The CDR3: CASNLNPGETGNTIYF. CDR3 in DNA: TGTGCCAGCAATTTAAATCCAGGAGAAACTGGAAACACCATATATTTT.

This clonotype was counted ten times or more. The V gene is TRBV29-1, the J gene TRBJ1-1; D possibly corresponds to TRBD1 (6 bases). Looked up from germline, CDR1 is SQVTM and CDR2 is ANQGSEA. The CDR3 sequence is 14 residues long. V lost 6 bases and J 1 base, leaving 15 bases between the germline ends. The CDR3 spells CSVMPLGGNTEAFF. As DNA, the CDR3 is TGCAGCGTAATGCCCCTAGGGGGGAACACTGAAGCTTTCTTT.

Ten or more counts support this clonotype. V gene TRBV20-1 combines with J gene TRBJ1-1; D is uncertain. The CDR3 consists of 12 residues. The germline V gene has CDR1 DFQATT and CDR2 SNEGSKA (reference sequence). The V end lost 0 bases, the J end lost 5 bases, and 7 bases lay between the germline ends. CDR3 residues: CSARDVGTEAFF. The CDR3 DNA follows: TGCAGTGCTAGAGATGTGGGGACTGAAGCTTTCTTT.

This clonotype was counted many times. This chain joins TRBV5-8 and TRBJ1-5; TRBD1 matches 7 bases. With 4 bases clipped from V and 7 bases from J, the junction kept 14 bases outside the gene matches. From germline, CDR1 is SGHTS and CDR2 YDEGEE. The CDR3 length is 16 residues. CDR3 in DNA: TGTGCCAGCAGCCCAACGTTCTCCACAGGGGACCAGCCCCAGCATTTT. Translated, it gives CASSPTFSTGDQPQHF.

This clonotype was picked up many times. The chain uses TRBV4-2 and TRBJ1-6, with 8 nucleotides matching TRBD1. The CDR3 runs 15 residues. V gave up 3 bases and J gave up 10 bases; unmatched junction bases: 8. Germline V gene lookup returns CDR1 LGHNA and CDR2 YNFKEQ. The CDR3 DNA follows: TGTGCCAGCAGCCACCCACAGGGGGAAGAGTCACCCCTCCACTTT. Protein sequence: CASSHPQGEESPLHF.

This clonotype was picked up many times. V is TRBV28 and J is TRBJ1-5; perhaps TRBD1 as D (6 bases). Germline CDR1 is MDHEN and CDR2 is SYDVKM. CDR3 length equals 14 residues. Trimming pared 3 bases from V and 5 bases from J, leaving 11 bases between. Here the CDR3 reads CASSLREGDQPQHF. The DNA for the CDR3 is TGTGCCAGCAGTTTGAGAGAGGGGGATCAGCCCCAGCATTTT.

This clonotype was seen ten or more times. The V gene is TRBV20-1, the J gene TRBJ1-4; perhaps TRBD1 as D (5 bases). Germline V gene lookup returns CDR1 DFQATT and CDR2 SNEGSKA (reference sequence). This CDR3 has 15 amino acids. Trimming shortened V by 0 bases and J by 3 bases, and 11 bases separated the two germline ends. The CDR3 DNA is TGCAGTGCTAGAGATCCAGGACATTCTAATGAAAAACTGTTTTTT. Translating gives CSARDPGHSNEKLFF.

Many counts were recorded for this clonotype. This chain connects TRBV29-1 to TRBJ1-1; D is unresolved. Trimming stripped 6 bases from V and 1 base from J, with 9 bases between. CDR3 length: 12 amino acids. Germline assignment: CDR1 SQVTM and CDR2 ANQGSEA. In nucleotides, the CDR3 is TGCAGCGTCCGAAGAGGGAACACTGAAGCTTTCTTT. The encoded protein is CSVRRGNTEAFF.

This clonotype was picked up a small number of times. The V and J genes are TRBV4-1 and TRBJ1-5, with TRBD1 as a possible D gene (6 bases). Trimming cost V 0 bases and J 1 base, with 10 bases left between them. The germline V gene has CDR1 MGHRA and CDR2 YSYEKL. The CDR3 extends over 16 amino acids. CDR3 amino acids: CASSQDPGASNQPQHF. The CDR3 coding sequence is TGCGCCAGCAGCCAAGATCCGGGGGCAAGCAATCAGCCCCAGCATTTT.

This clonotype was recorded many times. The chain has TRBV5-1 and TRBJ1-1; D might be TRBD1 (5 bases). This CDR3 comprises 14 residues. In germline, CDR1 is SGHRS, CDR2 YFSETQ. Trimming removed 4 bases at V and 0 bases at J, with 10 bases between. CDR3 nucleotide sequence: TGCGCCAGCAGCCGACAGAGTATGAACACTGAAGCTTTCTTT. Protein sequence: CASSRQSMNTEAFF.